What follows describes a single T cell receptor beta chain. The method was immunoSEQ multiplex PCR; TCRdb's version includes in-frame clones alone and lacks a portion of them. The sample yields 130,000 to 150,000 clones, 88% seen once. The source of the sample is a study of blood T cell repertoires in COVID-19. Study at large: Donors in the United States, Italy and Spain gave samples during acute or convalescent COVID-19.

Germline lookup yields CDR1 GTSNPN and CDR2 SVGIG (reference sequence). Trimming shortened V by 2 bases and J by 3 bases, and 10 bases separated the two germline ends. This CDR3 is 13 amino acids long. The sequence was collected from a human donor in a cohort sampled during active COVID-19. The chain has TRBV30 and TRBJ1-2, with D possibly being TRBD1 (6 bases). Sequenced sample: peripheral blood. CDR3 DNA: TGTGCCTGGAGTAGGGCAGGGGACTATGGCTACACCTTC. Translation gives CAWSRAGDYGYTF.